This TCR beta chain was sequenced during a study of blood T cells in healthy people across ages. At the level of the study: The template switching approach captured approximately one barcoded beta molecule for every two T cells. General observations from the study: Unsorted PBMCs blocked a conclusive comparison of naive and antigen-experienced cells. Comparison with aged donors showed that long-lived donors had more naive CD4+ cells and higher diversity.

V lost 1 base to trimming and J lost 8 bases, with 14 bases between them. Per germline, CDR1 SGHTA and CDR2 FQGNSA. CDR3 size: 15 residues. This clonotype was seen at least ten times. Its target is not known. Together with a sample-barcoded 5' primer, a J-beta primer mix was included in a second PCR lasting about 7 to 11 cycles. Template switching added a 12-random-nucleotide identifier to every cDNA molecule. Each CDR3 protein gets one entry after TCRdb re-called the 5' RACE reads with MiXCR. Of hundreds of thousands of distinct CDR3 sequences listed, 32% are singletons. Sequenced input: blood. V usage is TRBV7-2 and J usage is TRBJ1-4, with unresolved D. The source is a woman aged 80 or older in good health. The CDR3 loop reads CASSLGAGFGEKLFF. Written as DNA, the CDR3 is TGTGCCAGCAGCTTAGGGGCAGGATTTGGGGAAAAACTGTTTTTT.